This T cell receptor (beta chain) was profiled in a study of blood T cell repertoires in COVID-19. Study overall: In each case, the material was cDNA or gDNA derived from T cells, B-cell-depleted T cells, or PBMCs.

In the authors' methods: Amplified reference gene primers provided the basis for estimating nucleated cell counts. Clones were read by immunoSEQ multiplex PCR, and TCRdb kept only the in-frame ones, dropping some. The DNA gave D and trimming, while V, J and clone size come from that table. The data hold 300,000 to 350,000 clones, with about 88% observed a single time. CDR3 size: 16 residues. Germline-derived CDR1 and CDR2 are SEHNR and FQNEAQ (reference sequence). Trimming cost V 4 bases and J 4 bases, with 17 bases left between them. Only one count was recorded for this clone. The sequenced sample consisted of PBMCs or T cells enriched from blood (not recorded which). The chain uses TRBV7-9 and TRBJ2-1; D remains ambiguous. The sequence was obtained from a woman under 40 who had recovered from COVID-19. CDR3 nucleotides: TGTGCCAGCAGCTCATACAGATTTTCGGAATACAATGAGCAGTTCTTC. The encoded protein is CASSSYRFSEYNEQFF. Variable domain in full (rest from reference TRBV7-9 and TRBJ2-1): DTGVSQNPRHKITKRGQNVTFRCDPISEHNRLYWYRQTLGQGPEFLTYFQNEAQLEKSRLLSDRFSAERPKGSFSTLEIQRTEQGDSAMYLCASSSYRFSEYNEQFFGPGTRLTVL.